These T cell receptor beta chains were read from a single sample in a study of monozygotic twins with inflammatory bowel disease. Reanalyzing the 5' RACE reads, TCRdb keeps one entry per CDR3 protein, without DNA. The sample data list some 300,000 distinct CDR3 sequences. The sequenced sample consisted of blood. Receptors were obtained from a human donor with ulcerative colitis or Crohn's disease, or a healthy co-twin of an affected twin (not recorded which). Both conserved end residues are part of each CDR3.

>TRBV10-3|TRBJ2-3
CATRDSIDTQYF
>TRBV28|TRBJ2-7
CASREDIYEQYF
>TRBV29-1|TRBJ2-3
CSVGVSTDTQYF
>TRBV5-1|TRBJ2-1
CASSLETGGLQFF
>TRBV7-2|TRBJ1-2
CASSFRDTLNYGYTF
>TRBV4-3|TRBJ2-3
CASSQGRSPTDTQYF
>TRBV11-2|TRBJ2-2
CASSPQGLAGATGTGELFF
>TRBV29-1|TRBJ1-4
CSAVDQNEKLFF
>TRBV5-1|TRBJ1-2
CASSELQGLYGYTF
>TRBV5-1|TRBJ2-7
CASSLDVNEQYF
>TRBV28|TRBJ2-1
CASSPAGISFWVF
>TRBV20-1|TRBJ2-6
CSARVTGKRSGANVLTF
>TRBV4-2|TRBJ2-1
CASSQDAFGGEQFF
>TRBV5-1|TRBJ2-3
CASSWTSGNSDTQYF
>TRBV7-6|TRBJ2-2
CASSPRAQHTGELFF
>TRBV12-3/TRBV12-4|TRBJ1-4
CASSLSEKLFF